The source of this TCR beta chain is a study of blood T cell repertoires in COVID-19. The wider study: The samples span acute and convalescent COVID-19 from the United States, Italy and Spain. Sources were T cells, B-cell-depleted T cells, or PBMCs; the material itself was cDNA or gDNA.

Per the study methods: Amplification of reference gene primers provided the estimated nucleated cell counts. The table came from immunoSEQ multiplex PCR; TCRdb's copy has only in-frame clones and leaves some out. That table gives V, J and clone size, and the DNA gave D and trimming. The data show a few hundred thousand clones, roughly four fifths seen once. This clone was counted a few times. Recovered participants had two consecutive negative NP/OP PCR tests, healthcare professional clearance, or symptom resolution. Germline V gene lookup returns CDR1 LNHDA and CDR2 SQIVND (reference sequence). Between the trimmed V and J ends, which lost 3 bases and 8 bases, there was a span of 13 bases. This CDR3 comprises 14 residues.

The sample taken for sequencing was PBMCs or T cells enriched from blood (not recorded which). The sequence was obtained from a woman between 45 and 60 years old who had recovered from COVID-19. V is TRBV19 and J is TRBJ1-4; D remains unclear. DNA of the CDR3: TGTGCCAGTAGTATGTCGGGTATAGCCGAAAAACTGTTTTTT. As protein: CASSMSGIAEKLFF.